A selection of T cell receptor beta chains follows, all from one sample in a study of long-term antiretroviral therapy in people with HIV. Sequencing was performed with immunoSEQ multiplex PCR; in TCRdb, only in-frame clones are kept and a portion is missing. The repertoire holds approximately 30,000 clones, with 95% to 98% as singletons. The starting material was unsorted PBMCs, obtained 7.6 years after starting antiretroviral therapy. The source is a young man with HIV. Both conserved end residues are part of each CDR3. A row's size may be missing; if present it is once, few, many or a size class.

NA,TRBJ2-7,TRBV5-5,CASSNPPGDTYSSYEQYF
NA,TRBJ1-1,TRBV5-1,CASSLLENTEAFF
NA,TRBJ2-7,TRBV2,CASSASYEQYF
NA,TRBJ2-5,TRBV2,CASRGRGETQYF
NA,TRBJ2-5,TRBV6-5,CASSYGQRETQYF
NA,TRBJ1-4,TRBV6-5,CASSLSDWGEKLFF
NA,TRBJ1-2,TRBV6-1,CASSEARRNGYTF
NA,TRBJ2-7,TRBV11-2,CASSLVRVGRTASYEQYF
NA,TRBJ2-5,TRBV15,CATSRGSAGETQYF
NA,TRBJ1-5,TRBV2,CASSGGGPNQPQHF
once,TRBJ1-1,TRBV7-6,CASLRGLGTEAFF
NA,TRBJ1-5,TRBV10-3,CATRGRTVSNQPQHF
NA,TRBJ2-5,TRBV10-3,CASKVQGTETQYF
NA,NA,TRBV10-2,CASGEGGRSYEQYF
NA,TRBJ2-1,TRBV10-3,CAISGVSYNEQFF
NA,TRBJ2-6,TRBV18,CATSPSGANVLTF
NA,TRBJ2-7,TRBV5-1,CASSRTHREPLKEQYF
NA,TRBJ2-7,TRBV19,CASSDPWTDTYEQYF
once,TRBJ1-4,TRBV6-5,CASSSTRGDGEKLFF
NA,TRBJ2-7,TRBV7-2,CASSRATSGGTYEQYF
once,TRBJ2-2,TRBV9,CASSPRLHITNTGELFF
NA,TRBJ2-1,TRBV10-3,CATVAGTYNEQFF
NA,TRBJ2-7,TRBV12-5,CASGPGTGYEQYF
NA,NA,TRBV4-3,CASSRILGPSYEQYF
NA,TRBJ2-7,TRBV10-3,CAISGRGKEQYF
NA,TRBJ2-5,TRBV7-3,CASSLDPGDGETQYF
NA,TRBJ1-6,TRBV7-2,CASSLIRARGSPLHF
NA,TRBJ1-4,TRBV9,CASSVTGEKLFF
NA,TRBJ2-7,TRBV5-8,CASSRPGATIYEQYF
once,TRBJ1-6,TRBV5-6,CASSLASGTGTRSPLHF
NA,TRBJ2-5,TRBV2,CASKRESKETQYF
NA,TRBJ2-7,TRBV28,CASRTGTRYEQYF
NA,TRBJ1-1,TRBV5-1,CASSLYGDITEAFF
once,TRBJ1-4,TRBV19,CASSSRATDNEKLFF
once,TRBJ1-5,TRBV9,CASSAGGRNQPQHF
NA,TRBJ1-1,TRBV11-2,CASSLGMGSYTEAFF
NA,TRBJ2-2,TRBV14,CASSRTGANTGELFF
NA,TRBJ1-6,TRBV10-3,CAIAPIYNSPLHF
NA,TRBJ2-3,TRBV27,CASSPFSGSTDTQYF
NA,TRBJ1-2,TRBV7-6,CASSLNRNSHGYTF
NA,TRBJ1-3,TRBV9,CASSDRFETIYF
NA,TRBJ1-2,TRBV21-1,CASSRSGGYGYTF
NA,TRBJ2-3,TRBV7-2,CASSSPTGSDTQYF
NA,TRBJ1-1,TRBV6-5,CASRPGMNTEAFF
NA,TRBJ2-2,TRBV4-3,CASSVDWANTGELFF
NA,TRBJ2-2,TRBV7-6,CASSFSSGELFF
NA,TRBJ1-1,TRBV30,CAWVDGYNTEAFF
NA,TRBJ2-7,TRBV9,CASSVDGQGEQYF
NA,TRBJ2-3,TRBV2,CASRGTTDTQYF
NA,TRBJ1-4,TRBV6-1,CASKTGQRNEKLFF
once,TRBJ1-1,TRBV10-3,CAISPGNTEAFF
NA,TRBJ2-7,TRBV27,CASSLGTGLGEQYF
NA,TRBJ2-1,TRBV15,CATSSPISSGVYNEQFF
NA,TRBJ2-7,TRBV7-6,CASSLSRARTAYEQYF